Listed here are 18 T cell receptor beta chains from one sample, sequenced in a study of long-term antiretroviral therapy in people with HIV. It was version v3.0 of the immunoSEQ assay that was run at survey level. TCRdb's copy holds only in-frame clones and misses some; the assay was immunoSEQ multiplex PCR. Of some 31,000 clones detected, roughly 98% appear once; the ten largest clones hold around 1.8%. Material: unsorted PBMCs, obtained 7.6 years after starting antiretroviral therapy. Receptors were obtained from a man aged 25-40 years with HIV.

This chain joins TRBV29-1 and TRBJ2-1, with D unresolved. Germline CDR1 reads SQVTM; CDR2 reads ANQGSEA. Trimming shortened V by 7 bases and J by 4 bases, and 8 bases separated the two germline ends. The CDR3 totals 11 residues. CDR3 sequence: CSGTGYNEQFF. The CDR3, as DNA: TGCAGCGGTACTGGATACAATGAGCAGTTCTTC.

CDR3 DNA sequence: TGTGCCAGCAGCGTAGACGACGGGGCCCGGATCTATGGCTACACCTTC. Translated, it gives CASSVDDGARIYGYTF. The chain combines TRBV9 with TRBJ1-2, with a tentative D call TRBD1 (5 bases). The V gene lost 0 bases and the J gene lost 4 bases, with 16 bases spanning the gap. Germline CDR1 reads SGDLS; CDR2 reads YYNGEE. This CDR3 is built from 16 residues.

The V call is TRBV27, the J call TRBJ1-1; D unclear. CDR3 length: 13 amino acids. V was clipped by 5 bases and J by 0 bases, with 7 bases between them. The V gene's germline CDR1 is MNHEY and CDR2 SMNVEV (reference sequence). This CDR3 is CASSRTVNTEAFF. The DNA of the CDR3 is TGTGCCAGCAGTAGGACTGTGAACACTGAAGCTTTCTTT.

This clone appeared once. This sequence joins TRBV7-2 and TRBJ2-1, with D uncertain. The V gene lost 7 bases and the J gene lost 10 bases, with 11 bases spanning the gap. The CDR3 is made up of 11 amino acids. Germline loops: CDR1 SGHTA, CDR2 FQGNSA. CDR3 in DNA: TGTGCCAGCAACTTGTTAGGGGAGCAGTTCTTC. The encoded protein is CASNLLGEQFF.

The chain links TRBV7-9 to TRBJ1-5; perhaps TRBD1 as D (6 bases). The germline V gene encodes CDR1 SEHNR and CDR2 FQNEAQ (reference sequence). V lost 1 base and J lost 1, with 8 bases in between. This CDR3 is built from 15 residues. The DNA for the CDR3 is TGTGCCAGCAGCTTAGGGGACATGAGCAATCAGCCCCAGCATTTT. This codes for CASSLGDMSNQPQHF.

The CDR3 nucleotides read TGTGCCAGCAGCTTAGACGGAACTAGCGGGACCAATGAGCAGTTCTTC. The encoded protein is CASSLDGTSGTNEQFF. The V and J genes are TRBV7-6 and TRBJ2-1; TRBD2 matches at 10 bases. The CDR3 spans 16 residues. Germline assignment: CDR1 SGHVS and CDR2 FNYEAQ. With V trimmed by 1 base and J by 6 bases, 6 bases remained unmatched. Supplemented by reference TRBV7-6 and TRBJ2-1, the full variable domain reads GAGVSQSPRYKVTKRGQDVALRCDPISGHVSLYWYRQALGQGPEFLTYFNYEAQQDKSGLPNDRFSAERPEGSISTLTIQRTEQRDSAMYRCASSLDGTSGTNEQFFGPGTRLTVL.

V usage is TRBV7-2 and J usage is TRBJ1-5; no clear D. V lost 5 bases and J lost 0, with 8 bases in between. Germline assignment: CDR1 SGHTA and CDR2 FQGNSA. CDR3 size: 14 residues. In DNA, the CDR3 is TGTGCCAGCAGCCGGACTGGTAGCAATCAGCCCCAGCATTTT. Residues: CASSRTGSNQPQHF.

The chain has TRBV21-1 and TRBJ2-3; TRBD2 is taken as the D call from the table, unchecked against the DNA. TRBV21-1 is a pseudogene. There are 17 residues in the CDR3. The CDR3, as DNA: TGTGCCAGCTCCCCGGCGGCGACTAGCGGTGGCACAGATACGCAGTATTTT. It encodes CASSPAATSGGTDTQYF.

CDR3 residues: CASSVGTGANEQFF. The DNA for the CDR3 is TGTGCCAGCAGCGTAGGAACAGGGGCCAATGAGCAGTTCTTC. This chain links TRBV9 with TRBJ2-1, with 7 bases aligning to TRBD1. This CDR3 contains 14 residues. Trimming at V came to 0 bases and at J to 6 bases, leaving 3 bases not matched to a gene. Germline assignment: CDR1 SGDLS and CDR2 YYNGEE.

The chain employs TRBV4-1 and TRBJ2-7; TRBD2 is a possible D gene (5 bases). This CDR3 has 16 amino acids. The V end was cut by 4 bases, the J end by 1 base, with 17 bases between. Germline loops: CDR1 MGHRA, CDR2 YSYEKL. DNA for the CDR3: TGCGCCAGCAGCCCTTTGAGGGTAGTGGGGTCCTACGAGCAGTACTTC. Residues: CASSPLRVVGSYEQYF.

V usage is TRBV29-1 and J usage is TRBJ2-1, with TRBD2 matching 16 bases. The CDR3 loop spans 16 amino acids. The germline V gene has CDR1 SQVTM and CDR2 ANQGSEA. Trimming at V came to 0 bases and at J to 9 bases, leaving 5 bases not matched to a gene. CDR3 in amino acids: CSVEEGLAGGPGEQFF. CDR3 coding DNA: TGCAGCGTTGAAGAGGGACTAGCGGGGGGGCCTGGTGAGCAGTTCTTC.

The rearrangement joins TRBV6-5 to TRBJ2-3; TRBD2 matches at 12 bases. CDR3 length: 15 amino acids. V gave up 2 bases and J gave up 8 bases; unmatched junction bases: 5. CDR1 is MNHEY, CDR2 SVGAGI, per germline. CDR3 coding DNA: TGTGCCAGCAGTTACCAGACTAGCGGGGGTGGTACGCAGTATTTT. Its protein is CASSYQTSGGGTQYF.

The CDR3 sequence is CASSLEVSGSYEQYF. CDR3 DNA sequence: TGTGCCAGCAGCTTAGAGGTTAGCGGGAGTTACGAGCAGTACTTC. The J gene is TRBJ2-7, the V gene TRBV7-2; 9 positions agree with TRBD2. CDR1 and CDR2 (germline): SGHTA, FQGNSA. Unmatched junction bases numbered 5, after V lost 1 base and J lost 4 bases. This CDR3 comprises 15 residues. Using reference TRBV7-2 and TRBJ2-7 for the parts outside the CDR3, the full variable domain is GAGVSQSPSNKVTEKGKDVELRCDPISGHTALYWYRQSLGQGLEFLIYFQGNSAPDKSGLPSDRFSAERTGGSVSTLTIQRTQQEDSAVYLCASSLEVSGSYEQYFGPGTRLTVT.

The chain couples TRBV6-6 to TRBJ2-3; D is perhaps TRBD2 (6 bases). CDR1 is MNHNY, CDR2 SVGAGI, per germline (reference sequence). V lost 4 bases and J 10 bases, leaving 15 bases between the germline ends. CDR3 length: 13 residues. The CDR3 here is CASSSAVRGAQYF. In nucleotides, the CDR3 is TGTGCCAGCAGTTCCGCAGTGCGGGGAGCGCAGTATTTT.

The V call is TRBV12-5, the J call TRBJ1-5; no clear D. V dropped 5 bases and J dropped 9 bases, with 8 bases sitting between them. Germline-derived CDR1 and CDR2 are LGHNT and FRNRAP. The CDR3 consists of 11 residues. CDR3 loop: CASGPVMPQHF. The CDR3 region has the DNA TGTGCTAGTGGTCCCGTCATGCCCCAGCATTTT.

This chain links TRBV7-2 with TRBJ1-5, with D possibly matching TRBD1 (5 bases). V was pared by 5 bases and J by 4 bases, with 12 bases between. The CDR3 sequence is 14 residues long. The V gene's germline CDR1 is SGHTA and CDR2 FQGNSA. The CDR3 DNA is TGTGCCAGCAGCCCCGGGACGGCTAATCAGCCCCAGCATTTT. Amino acid sequence: CASSPGTANQPQHF.

V and J are TRBV18 and TRBJ2-1; 11 nucleotides match TRBD1. There are 14 residues in the CDR3. Germline trimming cut 6 bases from V and 9 bases from J; bases unmatched to any gene: 7. Germline CDR1 and CDR2: KGHSH and LQKENI. The CDR3 reads CASSLIGTGGEQFF. The CDR3 DNA is TGTGCCAGCTCCCTCATTGGGACAGGGGGTGAGCAGTTCTTC.

The rearrangement links TRBV4-3 to TRBJ1-1, with D unresolved. Per the germline V gene, CDR1 is LGHNA and CDR2 is YSLEER. Trimming removed 3 bases at V and 3 bases at J, with 8 bases between. The CDR3 has 13 residues. The CDR3 nucleotides read TGCGCCAGCAGCCAGGCCCGGGACACTGAAGCTTTCTTT. Protein: CASSQARDTEAFF.